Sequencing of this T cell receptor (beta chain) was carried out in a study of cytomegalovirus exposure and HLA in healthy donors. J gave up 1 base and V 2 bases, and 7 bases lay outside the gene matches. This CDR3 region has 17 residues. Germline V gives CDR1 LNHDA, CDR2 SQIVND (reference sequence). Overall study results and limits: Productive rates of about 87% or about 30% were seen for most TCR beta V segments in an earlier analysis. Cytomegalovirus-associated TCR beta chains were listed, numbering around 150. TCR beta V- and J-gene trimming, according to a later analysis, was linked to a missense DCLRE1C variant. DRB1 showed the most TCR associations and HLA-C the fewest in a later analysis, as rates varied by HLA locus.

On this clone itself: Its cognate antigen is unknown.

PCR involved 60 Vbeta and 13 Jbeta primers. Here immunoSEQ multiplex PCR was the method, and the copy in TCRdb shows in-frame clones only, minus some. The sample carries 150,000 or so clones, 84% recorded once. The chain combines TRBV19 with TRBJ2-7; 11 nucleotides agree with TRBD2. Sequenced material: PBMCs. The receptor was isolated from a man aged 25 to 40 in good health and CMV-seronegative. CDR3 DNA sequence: TGTGCCAGTAGTATACCCCCCGGACTAGCGGGTTCCTACGAGCAGTACTTC. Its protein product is CASSIPPGLAGSYEQYF.